Presented here are 25 T cell receptor beta chains from one specimen sequenced in a study of PD-L1 blockade in urothelial cancer. As to time point: peripheral blood 6 weeks after treatment start. Sequencing used immunoSEQ multiplex PCR; TCRdb keeps in-frame clones, though not all of them. The sample consists of some 51,000 clones, 88% of them appearing once. The starting material was PBMCs, obtained around atezolizumab (anti-PD-L1) treatment. These receptors were taken from a man aged 55 to 69 with urothelial cancer.

The chain links TRBV28 to TRBJ2-1; D is unclear. CDR3 size: 11 residues. CDR1 is MDHEN and CDR2 is SYDVKM in the germline V gene. Trimming shortened V by 2 bases and J by 9 bases, and 5 bases separated the two germline ends. CDR3 residues: CASSLGREQFF. The CDR3 bases are TGTGCCAGCAGTTTAGGGCGTGAGCAGTTCTTC.

The genes are TRBV12-5 and TRBJ1-1; perhaps TRBD1 as D (5 bases). V was trimmed by 4 bases and J by 4 bases, leaving 10 bases between them. The germline CDR1 and CDR2 sequences are LGHNT and FRNRAP. This CDR3 spans 13 amino acids. The DNA for the CDR3 is TGTGCTAGTGGTTCCCTAGACAGCACTGAAGCTTTCTTT. It yields the protein CASGSLDSTEAFF.

The chain uses TRBV10-1 and TRBJ1-2; the match to TRBD1 covers 8 bases. This CDR3 comprises 16 residues. From germline, CDR1 is WNHNN and CDR2 SYGVQD (reference sequence). The junction had 10 bases not matched to a gene; V was cut back by 3 bases and J by 4 bases. CDR3 sequence reads: CASSESFNRGSYGYTF. In DNA form, the CDR3 reads TGCGCCAGCAGTGAATCTTTTAACAGGGGGAGCTATGGCTACACCTTC.

The V gene is TRBV7-9, the J gene TRBJ2-3; 10 bases are a match to TRBD1. Germline V gives CDR1 SEHNR, CDR2 FQNEAQ (reference sequence). CDR3 length: 15 amino acids. Germline trimming cut 7 bases from V and 1 base from J; bases unmatched to any gene: 5. The CDR3 nucleotides read TGTGCCAGCAACTCCGGGACAGGGGGCACAGATACGCAGTATTTT. The encoded protein is CASNSGTGGTDTQYF.

The chain carries TRBV4-1 and TRBJ1-3; no reliable D call. CDR1 and CDR2 from the germline V gene are MGHRA and YSYEKL. Deletions cut 1 base from V and 11 bases from J, with 12 bases between. There are 13 residues in the CDR3. CDR3 nucleotide sequence: TGCGCCAGCAGCCAAGCGGCCGCCCGGGCCATATATTTT. Translated: CASSQAAARAIYF.

This chain links TRBV11-2 with TRBJ1-2; the D is unclear. CDR1 and CDR2 (germline): SGHAT, FQNNGV. The length of the CDR3 is 15 residues. The V gene lost 5 bases and the J gene lost 0 bases, with 13 bases spanning the gap. CDR3 amino acids: CASSPNRLANYGYTF. In DNA form, the CDR3 reads TGTGCCAGCAGCCCCAACAGATTAGCTAACTATGGCTACACCTTC. Full variable domain (remainder filled in from reference TRBV11-2 and TRBJ1-2): EAGVAQSPRYKIIEKRQSVAFWCNPISGHATLYWYQQILGQGPKLLIQFQNNGVVDDSQLPKDRFSAERLKGVDSTLKIQPAKLEDSAVYLCASSPNRLANYGYTFGSGTRLTVV.

The chain carries TRBV9 and TRBJ2-1, with TRBD2 matching 12 bases. J was trimmed by 8 bases and V by 4 bases; bases with no gene match: 7. This CDR3 is built from 15 residues. Germline CDR1 reads SGDLS; CDR2 reads YYNGEE. The CDR3 sequence is CASSTRGLAGHEQFF. The CDR3 DNA is TGTGCCAGCAGCACCCGGGGACTAGCGGGCCATGAGCAGTTCTTC. The whole variable domain, remainder taken from reference TRBV9 and TRBJ2-1, is DSGVTQTPKHLITATGQRVTLRCSPRSGDLSVYWYQQSLDQGLQFLIQYYNGEERAKGNILERFSAQQFPDLHSELNLSSLELGDSALYFCASSTRGLAGHEQFFGPGTRLTVL.

In its sample, this clone was seen a few times. The chain links TRBV5-8 to TRBJ1-2; D gene uncertain. V was pared by 1 base and J by 0 bases, with 10 bases between. This CDR3 is 15 amino acids long. The germline CDR1 and CDR2 sequences are SGHTS and YDEGEE. This CDR3 is CASSLSYTSNYGYTF. The CDR3 DNA reads as TGTGCCAGCAGCTTGAGTTACACCTCTAACTATGGCTACACCTTC. Complete variable domain (other parts from reference TRBV5-8 and TRBJ1-2): EAGVTQSPTHLIKTRGQQATLRCSPISGHTSVYWYQQALGLGLQFLLWYDEGEERNRGNFPPRFSGRQFPNYSSELNVNALELEDSALYLCASSLSYTSNYGYTFGSGTRLTVV.

The rearrangement uses TRBV11-2 and TRBJ2-1, with D possibly being TRBD2 (5 bases). Germline CDR1 SGHAT, CDR2 FQNNGV. The CDR3 is made up of 15 amino acids. Trimming removed 8 bases at V and 14 bases at J, with 28 bases between. The CDR3 protein is CASSFGGLITMSKFF. DNA of the CDR3: TGTGCCAGCTCATTTGGCGGGCTTATTACAATGAGTAAGTTCTTC.

This clone was counted a few times. The chain uses TRBV29-1 and TRBJ1-5; weak D call: TRBD1 (5 bases). The germline V gene has CDR1 SQVTM and CDR2 ANQGSEA. This CDR3 region has 13 residues. V dropped 6 bases and J dropped 3 bases, with 12 bases sitting between them. The CDR3 DNA reads as TGCAGCGTAGGCGACAGTTACAATCAGCCCCAGCATTTT. This encodes CSVGDSYNQPQHF.

A single count supports this clone. The chain recombines TRBV7-2 with TRBJ2-7, with D perhaps matching TRBD1 (6 bases). Germline V gene data show CDR1 as SGHTA and CDR2 as FQGNSA. The V gene lost 0 bases and the J gene lost 4 bases, with 13 bases spanning the gap. The CDR3 contains 15 residues. Here the CDR3 reads CASSLAQGMAYEQYF. The CDR3 DNA follows: TGTGCCAGCAGCTTAGCGCAGGGGATGGCTTACGAGCAGTACTTC.

This sequence joins TRBV27 and TRBJ2-7; 12 bases agree with TRBD1. Germline CDR1 reads MNHEY; CDR2 reads SMNVEV (reference sequence). Trimming at V came to 3 bases and at J to 2 bases, leaving 5 bases not matched to a gene. This CDR3 has 16 amino acids. The CDR3 protein is CASSFRDRGPPYEQYF. CDR3 bases: TGTGCCAGCAGTTTCCGGGACAGGGGGCCTCCCTACGAGCAGTACTTC.

The chain carries TRBV6-1 and TRBJ2-5; a possible D gene is TRBD2 (7 bases). V lost 7 bases and J lost 3, with 18 bases in between. Germline CDR1 reads MNHNS; CDR2 reads SASEGT. There are 15 residues in the CDR3. The CDR3 reads CASTGSGAGEETQYF. As DNA, the CDR3 is TGTGCCAGCACTGGATCGGGGGCGGGAGAAGAGACCCAGTACTTC.

The chain recombines TRBV28 with TRBJ2-2; 7 bases agree with TRBD1. The germline gives CDR1 MDHEN, CDR2 SYDVKM. V lost 6 bases, J lost 6 bases, and 10 bases stayed unmatched. The CDR3 spans 15 residues. CDR3 sequence reads: CASSLMRQGPGELFF. In DNA, the CDR3 is TGTGCCAGCAGCCTTATGAGACAGGGTCCCGGGGAGCTGTTTTTT.

The chain combines TRBV7-9 with TRBJ2-1; 11 positions agree with TRBD2. The trim removed 5 bases at V and 6 bases at J, leaving 12 bases unmatched. In germline, CDR1 is SEHNR, CDR2 FQNEAQ (reference sequence). This CDR3 comprises 17 residues. Here the CDR3 reads CASSPILTSGRSNEQFF. In DNA form, the CDR3 reads TGTGCCAGCAGCCCCATTCTAACTAGCGGGAGAAGCAATGAGCAGTTCTTC.

This clone was seen once. This chain uses TRBV30 with TRBJ2-7; 7 bases are a match to TRBD1. Germline V lookup: CDR1 GTSNPN, CDR2 SVGIG (reference sequence). V trimming: 8 bases; J trimming: 6 bases; junction bases outside the gene matches: 13. The CDR3 runs 13 residues. DNA of the CDR3: TGTGCCGGCCAGACAGGGCCGACGAGCGAGCAGTACTTC. Its translation is CAGQTGPTSEQYF. The full variable domain, with the rest looked up from reference TRBV30 and TRBJ2-7, is SQTIHQWPATLVQPVGSPLSLECTVEGTSNPNLYWYRQAAGRGLQLLFYSVGIGQISSEVPQNLSASRPQDRQFILSSKKLLLSDSGFYLCAGQTGPTSEQYFGPGTRLTVT.

The rearrangement joins TRBV19 to TRBJ2-6, with 10 bases fitting TRBD2. The V and J ends lost 5 bases and 4 bases, in that order; junction bases with no gene match: 8. Per germline, CDR1 LNHDA and CDR2 SQIVND (reference sequence). This CDR3 region has 17 residues. The CDR3 nucleotides are TGTGCCAGTAGTGCAGCGGGACTAGCGAGCGGGGCCAACGTCCTGACTTTC. It yields the protein CASSAAGLASGANVLTF.

This clone showed up just once. The chain recombines TRBV19 with TRBJ1-2; D is ambiguous. The CDR3 length is 17 residues. V dropped 2 bases and J dropped 5 bases, with 21 bases sitting between them. CDR1 is LNHDA and CDR2 is SQIVND in the germline V gene (reference sequence). The CDR3 sequence is CASSINRGSGFVYGYTF. For the CDR3, the DNA is TGTGCCAGTAGTATAAACCGAGGGTCGGGCTTCGTTTATGGCTACACCTTC.

The V and J genes are TRBV10-1 and TRBJ2-5; 8 positions match TRBD1. After removal of 2 bases from V and 5 bases from J, the junction contained 7 bases not matched to a gene. This CDR3 is built from 15 residues. Germline CDR1 is WNHNN and CDR2 is SYGVQD (reference sequence). CDR3 protein: CASSEIAGGWETQYF. Written as DNA, the CDR3 is TGCGCCAGCAGTGAGATTGCAGGGGGCTGGGAGACCCAGTACTTC.

This chain joins TRBV7-4 and TRBJ1-5; a weak D match, TRBD1 (5 bases). CDR1 and CDR2 from the germline V gene are SGHVT and SQSDAQ. Trimming cost V 0 bases and J 6 bases, with 15 bases left between them. This CDR3 is 16 amino acids long. The CDR3 region is CASSLALRQGTQPQHF. The CDR3 bases are TGTGCCAGCAGCTTAGCGCTAAGGCAGGGAACTCAGCCCCAGCATTTT.

CDR3 DNA sequence: TGTGCCAGCAGCCAACTAGCGGGGGGGAGCACAGATACGCAGTATTTT. It is translated as CASSQLAGGSTDTQYF. The chain has TRBV11-2 and TRBJ2-3; 13 nucleotides match TRBD2. V was clipped by 5 bases and J by 0 bases; unmatched bases: 2. CDR1 is SGHAT, CDR2 FQNNGV, per germline. CDR3 length: 16 amino acids. The full variable domain, rest sourced from reference TRBV11-2 and TRBJ2-3, is EAGVAQSPRYKIIEKRQSVAFWCNPISGHATLYWYQQILGQGPKLLIQFQNNGVVDDSQLPKDRFSAERLKGVDSTLKIQPAKLEDSAVYLCASSQLAGGSTDTQYFGPGTRLTVL.

The chain recombines TRBV2 with TRBJ1-2; D not resolved. Germline lookup yields CDR1 SNHLY and CDR2 FYNNEI. The CDR3 covers 11 residues. V lost 5 bases and J lost 4, with 5 bases in between. CDR3 in DNA: TGTGCCAGCAGTCCTCTCTATGGCTACACCTTC. This translates into CASSPLYGYTF.

V gene TRBV13 combines with J gene TRBJ1-1; D perhaps matches TRBD1 (5 bases). Trimming removed 5 bases from V and 2 bases from J, with 15 bases in between. This CDR3 has 15 residues. Germline CDR1 PRHDT, CDR2 FYEKMQ (reference sequence). CDR3 amino acids: CASSKTGLLNTEAFF. The CDR3 coding sequence is TGTGCCAGCAGCAAAACAGGATTACTCAACACTGAAGCTTTCTTT.

The chain joins TRBV7-8 to TRBJ2-7; 7 bases agree with TRBD1. Per germline, CDR1 SGHVS and CDR2 FQNEAQ. V lost 2 bases to trimming and J lost 7 bases; unmatched junction nucleotides: 14. CDR3 length: 16 amino acids. The CDR3 loop is CASSLIVGTEPREQYF. The CDR3 DNA reads TGTGCCAGCAGCTTAATCGTAGGGACAGAACCGCGGGAGCAGTACTTC.

The chain uses TRBV11-2 and TRBJ2-1; 7 bases map to TRBD2. The CDR3 contains 14 residues. The germline V gene encodes CDR1 SGHAT and CDR2 FQNNGV. V dropped 5 bases and J dropped 13; count of bases not matched to a gene: 14. For the CDR3, the DNA is TGTGCCAGCAGCGTCAATAAGGGCGGGAGTGTCCAGTTCTTC. Translation gives CASSVNKGGSVQFF. Looking up the rest from reference TRBV11-2 and TRBJ2-1 gives the full variable domain: EAGVAQSPRYKIIEKRQSVAFWCNPISGHATLYWYQQILGQGPKLLIQFQNNGVVDDSQLPKDRFSAERLKGVDSTLKIQPAKLEDSAVYLCASSVNKGGSVQFFGPGTRLTVL.